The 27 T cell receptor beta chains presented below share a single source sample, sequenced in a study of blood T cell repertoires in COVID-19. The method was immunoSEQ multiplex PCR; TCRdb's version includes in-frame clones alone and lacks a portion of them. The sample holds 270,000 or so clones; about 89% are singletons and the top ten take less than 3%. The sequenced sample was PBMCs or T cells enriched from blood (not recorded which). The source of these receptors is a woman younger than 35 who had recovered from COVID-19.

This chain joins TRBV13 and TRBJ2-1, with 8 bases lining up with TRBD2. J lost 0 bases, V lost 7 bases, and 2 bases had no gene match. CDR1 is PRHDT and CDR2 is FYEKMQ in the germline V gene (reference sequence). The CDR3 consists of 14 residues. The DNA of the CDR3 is TGTGCCAGCAAGGCGGGAGGCTCCTACAATGAGCAGTTCTTC. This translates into CASKAGGSYNEQFF.

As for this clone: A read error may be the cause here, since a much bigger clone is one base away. CDR3 nucleotides: TGTGCCAGCAGCCAAGGACACTTCTACAATAAGCAGTTCTTC. As protein: CASSQGHFYNKQFF. The chain joins TRBV3-1 (or the pseudogene TRBV3-2) to TRBJ2-1; unclear D gene. Germline values: CDR1 LGHDT, CDR2 YNNKEL (reference sequence). This CDR3 is built from 14 residues.

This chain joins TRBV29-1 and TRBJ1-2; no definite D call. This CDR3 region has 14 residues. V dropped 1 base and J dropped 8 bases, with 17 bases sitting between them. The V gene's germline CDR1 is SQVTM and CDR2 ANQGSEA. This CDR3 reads CSVEGVELVGGYTF. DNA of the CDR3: TGCAGCGTTGAAGGGGTAGAACTAGTGGGGGGCTACACCTTC.

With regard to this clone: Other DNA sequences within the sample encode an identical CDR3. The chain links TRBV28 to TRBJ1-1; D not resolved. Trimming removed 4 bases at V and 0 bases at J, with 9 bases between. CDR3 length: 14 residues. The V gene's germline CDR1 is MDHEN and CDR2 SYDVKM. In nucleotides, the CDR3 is TGTGCCAGCAGTTCGAATAGTTTGAACACTGAAGCTTTCTTT. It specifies CASSSNSLNTEAFF.

In nucleotides, the CDR3 is TGTGCCAGCAGCCACCAACAGGGAGCCTATAATTCACCCCTCCACTTT. It specifies CASSHQQGAYNSPLHF. The V gene is TRBV3-1 (or the pseudogene TRBV3-2), the J gene TRBJ1-6, with D possibly being TRBD1 (6 bases). This CDR3 spans 16 amino acids. Germline V gene sequence: CDR1 LGHDT, CDR2 YNNKEL (reference sequence). V was trimmed by 3 bases and J by 2 bases, leaving 11 bases between them.

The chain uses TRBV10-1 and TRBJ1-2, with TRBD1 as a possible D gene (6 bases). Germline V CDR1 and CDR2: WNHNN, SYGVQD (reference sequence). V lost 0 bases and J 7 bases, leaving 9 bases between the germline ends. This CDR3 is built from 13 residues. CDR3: CASSESGAGGYTF. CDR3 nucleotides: TGCGCCAGCAGTGAGTCGGGGGCTGGTGGCTACACCTTC.

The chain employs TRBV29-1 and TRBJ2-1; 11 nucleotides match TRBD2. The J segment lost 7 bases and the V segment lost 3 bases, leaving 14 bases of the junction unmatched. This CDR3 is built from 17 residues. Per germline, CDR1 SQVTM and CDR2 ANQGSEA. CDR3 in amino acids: CSVEPSGRQGWGNEQFF. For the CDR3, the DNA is TGCAGCGTTGAGCCTAGCGGGAGGCAGGGTTGGGGGAATGAGCAGTTCTTC.

CDR3 protein: CASSATESSYNSPLHF. DNA for the CDR3: TGTGCCAGCAGCGCCACTGAGAGCTCCTATAATTCACCCCTCCACTTT. The chain employs TRBV9 and TRBJ1-6, with D unresolved. The CDR3 has 16 amino acids. CDR1 is SGDLS, CDR2 YYNGEE, per germline. V gave up 3 bases and J gave up 0 bases, with 10 bases separating them. Drawing the rest from reference TRBV9 and TRBJ1-6, the complete variable domain is DSGVTQTPKHLITATGQRVTLRCSPRSGDLSVYWYQQSLDQGLQFLIQYYNGEERAKGNILERFSAQQFPDLHSELNLSSLELGDSALYFCASSATESSYNSPLHFGNGTRLTVT.

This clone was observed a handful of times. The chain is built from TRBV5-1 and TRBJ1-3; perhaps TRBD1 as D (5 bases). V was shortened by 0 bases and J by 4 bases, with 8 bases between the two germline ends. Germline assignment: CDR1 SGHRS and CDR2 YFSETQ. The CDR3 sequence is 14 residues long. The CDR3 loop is CASSLEGLGNTIYF. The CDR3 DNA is TGCGCCAGCAGCTTGGAGGGGTTGGGAAACACCATATATTTT.

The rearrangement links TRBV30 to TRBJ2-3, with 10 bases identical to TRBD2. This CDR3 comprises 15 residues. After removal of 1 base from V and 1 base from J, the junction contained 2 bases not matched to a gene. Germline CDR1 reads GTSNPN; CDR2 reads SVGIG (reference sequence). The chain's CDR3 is CAWSDGLAGTDTQYF. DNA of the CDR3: TGTGCCTGGAGTGATGGACTAGCGGGCACAGATACGCAGTATTTT.

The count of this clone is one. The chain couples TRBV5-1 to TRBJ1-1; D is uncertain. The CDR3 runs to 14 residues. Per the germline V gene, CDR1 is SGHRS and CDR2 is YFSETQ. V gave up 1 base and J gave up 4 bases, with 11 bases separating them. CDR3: CASSLRESGTEAFF. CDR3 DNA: TGCGCCAGCAGCTTGAGGGAGAGCGGCACTGAAGCTTTCTTT.

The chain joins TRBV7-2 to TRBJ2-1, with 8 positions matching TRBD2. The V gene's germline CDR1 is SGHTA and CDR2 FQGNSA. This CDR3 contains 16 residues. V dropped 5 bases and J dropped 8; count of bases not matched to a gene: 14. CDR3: CASSTPRGGGSDEQFF. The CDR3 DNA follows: TGTGCCAGCAGCACCCCACGCGGCGGGGGGAGCGATGAGCAGTTCTTC.

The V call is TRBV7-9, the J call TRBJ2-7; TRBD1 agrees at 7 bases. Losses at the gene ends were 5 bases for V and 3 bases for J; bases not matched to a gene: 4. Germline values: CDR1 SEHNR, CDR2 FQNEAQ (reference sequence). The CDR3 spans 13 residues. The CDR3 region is CASSLRDSYEQYF. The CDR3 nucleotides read TGTGCCAGCAGCCTACGGGACAGCTACGAGCAGTACTTC.

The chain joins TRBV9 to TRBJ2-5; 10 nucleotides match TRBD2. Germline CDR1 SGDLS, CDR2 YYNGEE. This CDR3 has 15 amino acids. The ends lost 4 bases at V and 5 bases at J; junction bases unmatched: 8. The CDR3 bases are TGTGCCAGCAGCAGCGGGAGGGCCGGTCCGGAGACCCAGTACTTC. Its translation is CASSSGRAGPETQYF.

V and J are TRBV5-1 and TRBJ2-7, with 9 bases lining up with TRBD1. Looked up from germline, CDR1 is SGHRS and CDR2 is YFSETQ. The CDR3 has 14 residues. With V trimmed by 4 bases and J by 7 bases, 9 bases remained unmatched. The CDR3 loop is CASSLRDREWEQYF. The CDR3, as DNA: TGCGCCAGCAGCCTCCGGGACAGGGAATGGGAGCAGTACTTC.

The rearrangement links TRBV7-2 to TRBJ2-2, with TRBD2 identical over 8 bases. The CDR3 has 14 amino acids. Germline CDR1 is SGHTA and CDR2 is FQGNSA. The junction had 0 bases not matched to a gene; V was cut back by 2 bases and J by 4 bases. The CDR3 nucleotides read TGTGCCAGCAGCTTACGGGGGGGCACCGGGGAGCTGTTTTTT. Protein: CASSLRGGTGELFF.

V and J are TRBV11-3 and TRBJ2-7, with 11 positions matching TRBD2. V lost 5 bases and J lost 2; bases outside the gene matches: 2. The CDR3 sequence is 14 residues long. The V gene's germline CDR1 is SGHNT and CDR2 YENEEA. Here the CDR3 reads CASSPSGGTYEQYF. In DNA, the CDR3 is TGTGCCAGCAGCCCTAGCGGGGGGACCTACGAGCAGTACTTC.

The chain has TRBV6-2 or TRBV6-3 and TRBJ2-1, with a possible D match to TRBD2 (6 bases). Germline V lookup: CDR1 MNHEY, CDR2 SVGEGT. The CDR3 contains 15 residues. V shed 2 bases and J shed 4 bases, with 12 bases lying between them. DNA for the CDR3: TGTGCCAGCAGTTACGGGCTTAGCGGTTACAATGAGCAGTTCTTC. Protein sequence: CASSYGLSGYNEQFF.

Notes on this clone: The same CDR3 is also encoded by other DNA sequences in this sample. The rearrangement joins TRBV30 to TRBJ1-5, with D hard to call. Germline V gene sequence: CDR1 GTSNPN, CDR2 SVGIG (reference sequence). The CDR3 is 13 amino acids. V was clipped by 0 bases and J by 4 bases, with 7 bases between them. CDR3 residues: CAWSVAGNQPQHF. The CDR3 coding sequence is TGTGCCTGGAGTGTAGCCGGGAATCAGCCCCAGCATTTT.

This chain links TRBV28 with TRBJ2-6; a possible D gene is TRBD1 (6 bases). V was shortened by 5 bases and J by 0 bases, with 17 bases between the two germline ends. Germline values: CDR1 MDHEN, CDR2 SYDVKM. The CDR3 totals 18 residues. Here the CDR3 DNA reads TGTGCCAGCAGTCCGCTAAACAGGGTACCCTCTGGGGCCAACGTCCTGACTTTC. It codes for CASSPLNRVPSGANVLTF.

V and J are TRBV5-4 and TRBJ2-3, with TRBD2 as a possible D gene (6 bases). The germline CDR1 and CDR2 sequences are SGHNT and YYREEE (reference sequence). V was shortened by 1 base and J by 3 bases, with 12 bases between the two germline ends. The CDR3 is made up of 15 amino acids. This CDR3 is CASSLRPAGTDTQYF. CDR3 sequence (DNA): TGTGCCAGCAGCTTGCGCCCGGCGGGGACAGATACGCAGTATTTT.

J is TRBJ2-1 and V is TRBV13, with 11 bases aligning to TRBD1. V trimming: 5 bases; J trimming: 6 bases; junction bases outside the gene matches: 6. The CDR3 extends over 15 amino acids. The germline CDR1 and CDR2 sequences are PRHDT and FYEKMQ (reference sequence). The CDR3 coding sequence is TGTGCCAGCAGCAGGGGGACAGGGGGATTCAATGAGCAGTTCTTC. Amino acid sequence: CASSRGTGGFNEQFF.

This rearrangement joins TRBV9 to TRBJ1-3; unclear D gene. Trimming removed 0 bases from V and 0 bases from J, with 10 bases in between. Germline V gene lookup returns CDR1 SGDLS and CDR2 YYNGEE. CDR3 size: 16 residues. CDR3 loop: CASSVGPVTSGNTIYF. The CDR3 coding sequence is TGTGCCAGCAGCGTAGGCCCGGTTACCTCTGGAAACACCATATATTTT.

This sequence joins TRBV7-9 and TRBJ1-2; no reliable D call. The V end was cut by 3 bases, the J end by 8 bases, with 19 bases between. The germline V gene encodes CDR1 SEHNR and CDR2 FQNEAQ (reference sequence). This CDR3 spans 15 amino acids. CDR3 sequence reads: CASSFPLARAGGYTF. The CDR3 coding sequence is TGTGCCAGCAGCTTCCCCCTGGCCCGGGCGGGGGGCTACACCTTC.

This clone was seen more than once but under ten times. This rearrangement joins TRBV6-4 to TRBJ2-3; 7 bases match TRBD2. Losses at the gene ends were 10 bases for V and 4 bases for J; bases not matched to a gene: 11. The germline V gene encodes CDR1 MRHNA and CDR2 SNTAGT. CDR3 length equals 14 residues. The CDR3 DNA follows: TGTGCCACCAGGAGACTAGCCGGGGCAGATACGCAGTATTTT. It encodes CATRRLAGADTQYF.

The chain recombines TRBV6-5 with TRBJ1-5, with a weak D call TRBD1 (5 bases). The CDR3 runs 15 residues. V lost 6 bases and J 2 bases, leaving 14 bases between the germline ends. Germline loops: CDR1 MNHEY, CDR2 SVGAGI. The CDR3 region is CASRPQGGGNQPQHF. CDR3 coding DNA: TGTGCCAGCAGACCCCAGGGAGGCGGCAATCAGCCCCAGCATTTT.

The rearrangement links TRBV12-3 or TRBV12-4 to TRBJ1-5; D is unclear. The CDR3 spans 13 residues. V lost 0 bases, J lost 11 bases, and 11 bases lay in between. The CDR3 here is CASSLADWRTQHF. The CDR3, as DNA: TGTGCCAGCAGTTTAGCAGATTGGAGGACCCAGCATTTT.